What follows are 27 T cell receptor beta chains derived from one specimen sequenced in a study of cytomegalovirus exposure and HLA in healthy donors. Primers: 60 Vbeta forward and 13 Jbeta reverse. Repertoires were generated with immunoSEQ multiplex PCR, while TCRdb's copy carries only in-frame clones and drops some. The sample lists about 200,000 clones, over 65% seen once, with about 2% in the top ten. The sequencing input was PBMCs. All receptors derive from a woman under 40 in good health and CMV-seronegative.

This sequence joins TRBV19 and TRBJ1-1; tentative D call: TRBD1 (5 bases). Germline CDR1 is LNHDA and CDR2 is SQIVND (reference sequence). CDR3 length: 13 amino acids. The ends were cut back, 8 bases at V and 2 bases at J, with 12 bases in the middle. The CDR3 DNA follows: TGTGCCAGTGCTTGGAGGGGTAACACTGAAGCTTTCTTT. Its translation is CASAWRGNTEAFF.

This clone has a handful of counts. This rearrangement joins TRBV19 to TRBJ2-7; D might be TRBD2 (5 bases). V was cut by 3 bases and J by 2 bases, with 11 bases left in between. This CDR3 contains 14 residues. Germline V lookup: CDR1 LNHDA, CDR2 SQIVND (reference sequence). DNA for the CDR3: TGTGCCAGTAGTATTCGAGGGATACCCTACGAGCAGTACTTC. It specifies CASSIRGIPYEQYF.

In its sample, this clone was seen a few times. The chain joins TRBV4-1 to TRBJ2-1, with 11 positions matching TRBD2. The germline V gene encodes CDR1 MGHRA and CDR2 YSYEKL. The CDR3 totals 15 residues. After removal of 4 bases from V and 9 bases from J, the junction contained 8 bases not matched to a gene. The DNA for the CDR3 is TGCGCCAGCAGCCGGATAGCGGGGGGGCCCGGTGAGCAGTTCTTC. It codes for CASSRIAGGPGEQFF.

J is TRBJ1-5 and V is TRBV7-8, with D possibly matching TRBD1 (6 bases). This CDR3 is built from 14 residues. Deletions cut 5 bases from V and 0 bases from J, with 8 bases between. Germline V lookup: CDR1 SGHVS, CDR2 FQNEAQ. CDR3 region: CASSRGGSNQPQHF. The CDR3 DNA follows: TGTGCCAGCAGCCGAGGGGGTAGCAATCAGCCCCAGCATTTT.

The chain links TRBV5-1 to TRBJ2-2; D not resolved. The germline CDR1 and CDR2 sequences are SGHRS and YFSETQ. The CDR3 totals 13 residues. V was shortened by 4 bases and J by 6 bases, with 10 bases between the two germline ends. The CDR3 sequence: CASSVPGPGELFF. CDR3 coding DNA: TGCGCCAGCAGCGTCCCGGGTCCCGGGGAGCTGTTTTTT.

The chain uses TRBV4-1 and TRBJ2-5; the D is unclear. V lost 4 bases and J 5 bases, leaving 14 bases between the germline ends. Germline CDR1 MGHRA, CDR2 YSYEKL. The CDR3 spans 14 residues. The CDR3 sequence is CASSPYKAVETQYF. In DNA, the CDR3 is TGCGCCAGCAGCCCCTACAAGGCGGTTGAGACCCAGTACTTC.

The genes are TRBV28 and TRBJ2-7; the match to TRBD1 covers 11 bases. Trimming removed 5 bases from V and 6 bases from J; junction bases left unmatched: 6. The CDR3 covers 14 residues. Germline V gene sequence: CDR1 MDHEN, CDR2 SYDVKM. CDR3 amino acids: CASSARTGGAEQYF. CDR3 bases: TGTGCCAGCAGTGCACGGACAGGGGGCGCCGAGCAGTACTTC.

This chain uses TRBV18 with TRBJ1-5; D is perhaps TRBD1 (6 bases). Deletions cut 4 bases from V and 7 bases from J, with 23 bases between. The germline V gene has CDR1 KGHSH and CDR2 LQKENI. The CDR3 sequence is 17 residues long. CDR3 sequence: CASSLSPPNRAGQPQHF. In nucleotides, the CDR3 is TGTGCCAGCTCACTTTCCCCTCCAAACAGGGCTGGACAGCCCCAGCATTTT.

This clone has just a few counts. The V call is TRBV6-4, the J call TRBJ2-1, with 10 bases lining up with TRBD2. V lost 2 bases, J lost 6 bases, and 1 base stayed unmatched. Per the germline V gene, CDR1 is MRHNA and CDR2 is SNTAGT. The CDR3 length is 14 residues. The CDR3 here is CASSDSGGANEQFF. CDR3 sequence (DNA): TGTGCCAGCAGTGACAGCGGGGGGGCCAATGAGCAGTTCTTC.

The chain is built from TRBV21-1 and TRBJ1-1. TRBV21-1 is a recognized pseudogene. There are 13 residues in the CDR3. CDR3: CASLGLRGKPAFF. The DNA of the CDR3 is TGTGCCAGCCTCGGGCTTAGAGGGAAGCCAGCTTTCTTT.

The CDR3 reads CASSPRDMNTEAFF. CDR3 in DNA: TGTGCCAGCAGCCCCCGCGACATGAACACTGAAGCTTTCTTT. The chain joins TRBV9 to TRBJ1-1, with D hard to call. The CDR3 has 14 amino acids. Germline loops: CDR1 SGDLS, CDR2 YYNGEE. V was shortened by 4 bases and J by 0 bases, with 10 bases between the two germline ends.

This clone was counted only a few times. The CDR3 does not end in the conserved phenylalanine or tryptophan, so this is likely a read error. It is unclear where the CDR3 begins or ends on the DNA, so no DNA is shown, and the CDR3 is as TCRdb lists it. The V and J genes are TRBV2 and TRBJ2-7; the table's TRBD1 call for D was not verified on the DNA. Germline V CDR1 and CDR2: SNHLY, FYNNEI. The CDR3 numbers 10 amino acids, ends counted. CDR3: CASSGTGSAS.

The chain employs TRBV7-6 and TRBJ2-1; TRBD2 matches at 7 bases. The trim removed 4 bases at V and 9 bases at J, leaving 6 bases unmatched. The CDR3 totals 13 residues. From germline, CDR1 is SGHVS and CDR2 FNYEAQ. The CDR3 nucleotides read TGTGCCAGCAGCTCCGCCCCGGGGGGTGAGCAGTTCTTC. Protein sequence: CASSSAPGGEQFF.

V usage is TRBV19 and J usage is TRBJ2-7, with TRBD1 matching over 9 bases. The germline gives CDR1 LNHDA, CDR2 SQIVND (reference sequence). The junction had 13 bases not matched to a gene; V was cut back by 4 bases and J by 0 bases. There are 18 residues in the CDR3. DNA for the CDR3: TGTGCCAGTAGTAGGACCAGCACCGGGACAGGGCGCTCCTACGAGCAGTACTTC. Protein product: CASSRTSTGTGRSYEQYF.

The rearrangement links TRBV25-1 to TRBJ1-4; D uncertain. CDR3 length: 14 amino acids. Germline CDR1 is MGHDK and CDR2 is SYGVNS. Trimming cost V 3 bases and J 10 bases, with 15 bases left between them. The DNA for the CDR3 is TGTGCCAGCAGTGAGGGTGCACCTAGGCTAAAACTGTTTTTT. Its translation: CASSEGAPRLKLFF.

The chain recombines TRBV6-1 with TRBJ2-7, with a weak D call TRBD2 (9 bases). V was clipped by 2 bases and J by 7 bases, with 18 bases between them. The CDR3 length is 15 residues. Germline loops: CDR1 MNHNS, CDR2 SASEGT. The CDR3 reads CASSEMTGAGGEQYF. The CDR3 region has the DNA TGTGCCAGCAGTGAAATGACAGGGGCGGGAGGGGAGCAGTACTTC.

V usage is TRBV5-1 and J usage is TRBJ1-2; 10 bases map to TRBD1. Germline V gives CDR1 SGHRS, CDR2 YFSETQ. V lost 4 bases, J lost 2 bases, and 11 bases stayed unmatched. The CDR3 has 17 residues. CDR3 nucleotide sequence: TGCGCCAGCAGCAAAAGGGCCGGGACAGGGGTCAACTATGGCTACACCTTC. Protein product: CASSKRAGTGVNYGYTF.

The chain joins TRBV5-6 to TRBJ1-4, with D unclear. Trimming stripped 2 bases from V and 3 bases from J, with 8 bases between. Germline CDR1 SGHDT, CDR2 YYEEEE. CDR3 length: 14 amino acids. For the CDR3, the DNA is TGTGCCAGCAGCTTTTACAGTTCTAATGAAAAACTGTTTTTT. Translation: CASSFYSSNEKLFF. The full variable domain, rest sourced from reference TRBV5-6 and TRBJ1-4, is DAGVTQSPTHLIKTRGQQVTLRCSPKSGHDTVSWYQQALGQGPQFIFQYYEEEERQRGNFPDRFSGHQFPNYSSELNVNALLLGDSALYLCASSFYSSNEKLFFGSGTQLSVL.

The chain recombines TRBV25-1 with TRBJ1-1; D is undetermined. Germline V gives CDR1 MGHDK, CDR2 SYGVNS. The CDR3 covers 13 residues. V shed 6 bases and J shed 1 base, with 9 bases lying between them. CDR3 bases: TGTGCCAGCAGGCAACAAAGGAACACTGAAGCTTTCTTT. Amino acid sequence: CASRQQRNTEAFF.

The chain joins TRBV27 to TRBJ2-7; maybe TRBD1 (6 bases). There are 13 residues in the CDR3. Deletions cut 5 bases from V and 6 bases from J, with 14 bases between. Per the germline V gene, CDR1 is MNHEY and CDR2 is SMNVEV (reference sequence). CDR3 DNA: TGTGCCAGCAGTACCGGCCCCAGGGGCGAGCAGTACTTC. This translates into CASSTGPRGEQYF.

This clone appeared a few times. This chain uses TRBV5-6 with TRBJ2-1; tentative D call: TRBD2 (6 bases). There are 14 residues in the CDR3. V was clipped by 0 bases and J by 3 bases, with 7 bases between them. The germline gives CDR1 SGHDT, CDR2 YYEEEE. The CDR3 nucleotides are TGTGCCAGCAGCTTGGGGGGGGTCTACAATGAGCAGTTCTTC. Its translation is CASSLGGVYNEQFF. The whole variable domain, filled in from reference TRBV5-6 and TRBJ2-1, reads DAGVTQSPTHLIKTRGQQVTLRCSPKSGHDTVSWYQQALGQGPQFIFQYYEEEERQRGNFPDRFSGHQFPNYSSELNVNALLLGDSALYLCASSLGGVYNEQFFGPGTRLTVL.

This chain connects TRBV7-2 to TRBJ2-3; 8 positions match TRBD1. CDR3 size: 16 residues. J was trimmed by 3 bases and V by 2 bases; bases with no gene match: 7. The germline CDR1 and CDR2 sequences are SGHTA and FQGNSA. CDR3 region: CASSLYRTGRTDTQYF. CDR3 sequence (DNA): TGTGCCAGCAGCTTATATAGGACAGGGAGAACAGATACGCAGTATTTT. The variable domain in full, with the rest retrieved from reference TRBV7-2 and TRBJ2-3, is GAGVSQSPSNKVTEKGKDVELRCDPISGHTALYWYRQSLGQGLEFLIYFQGNSAPDKSGLPSDRFSAERTGGSVSTLTIQRTQQEDSAVYLCASSLYRTGRTDTQYFGPGTRLTVL.

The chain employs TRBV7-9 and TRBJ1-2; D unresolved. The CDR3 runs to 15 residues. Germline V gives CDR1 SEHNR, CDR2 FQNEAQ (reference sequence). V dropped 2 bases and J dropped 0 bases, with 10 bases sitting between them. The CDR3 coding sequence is TGTGCCAGCAGCTTATCCACAACGTCTAACTATGGCTACACCTTC. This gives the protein CASSLSTTSNYGYTF.

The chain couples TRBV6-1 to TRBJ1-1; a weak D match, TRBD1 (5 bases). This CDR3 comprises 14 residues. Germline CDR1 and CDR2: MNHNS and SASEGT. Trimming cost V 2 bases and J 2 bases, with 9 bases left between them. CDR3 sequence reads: CASSEWGENTEAFF. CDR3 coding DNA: TGTGCCAGCAGTGAATGGGGGGAAAACACTGAAGCTTTCTTT.

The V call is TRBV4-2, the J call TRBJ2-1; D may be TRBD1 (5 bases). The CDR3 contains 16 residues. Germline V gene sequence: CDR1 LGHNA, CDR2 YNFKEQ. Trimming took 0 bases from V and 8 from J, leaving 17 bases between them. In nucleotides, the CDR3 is TGTGCCAGCAGCCAAGAAATTCGACAGCGCTCGTATGAGCAGTTCTTC. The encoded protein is CASSQEIRQRSYEQFF.

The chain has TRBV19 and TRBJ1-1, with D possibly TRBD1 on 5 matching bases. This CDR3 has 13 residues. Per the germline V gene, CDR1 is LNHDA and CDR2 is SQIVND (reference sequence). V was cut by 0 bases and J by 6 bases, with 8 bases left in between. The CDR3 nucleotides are TGTGCCAGTAGTATAGATCGGGGGTCTGAAGCTTTCTTT. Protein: CASSIDRGSEAFF.

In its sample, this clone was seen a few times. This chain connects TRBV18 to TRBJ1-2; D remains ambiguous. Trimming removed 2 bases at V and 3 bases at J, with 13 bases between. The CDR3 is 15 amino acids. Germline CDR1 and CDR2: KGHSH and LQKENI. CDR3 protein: CASSPGSADYYGYTF. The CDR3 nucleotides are TGTGCCAGCTCACCAGGCTCGGCAGACTACTATGGCTACACCTTC.